Included here is one TCR beta chain sequence, with context. Its matching antigen is unknown. The protocol was immunoSEQ multiplex PCR, while the TCRdb copy is restricted to in-frame clones and leaves out a portion. The table records about 160,000 clones, roughly 77% of them present only once. This sample was included in a study of cytotoxic CD8 clonotypes in ibrutinib-treated CLL. Study observations and caveats: The study found clonality rose at ibrutinib response, then fell toward baseline at progression. Public clonotypes, found uncommonly, either contracted or stayed stable on treatment.

The germline V gene has CDR1 MNHNY and CDR2 SVGAGI (reference sequence). The CDR3 contains 14 residues. V was pared by 6 bases and J by 8 bases, with 12 bases of the junction left unmatched. The clonotype originates from a human donor with chronic lymphocytic leukemia. The material was PBMCs, obtained after 12 months of ibrutinib treatment. The V call is TRBV6-6, the J call TRBJ1-2; TRBD1 matches 7 bases. CDR3 region: CASRPQGGRGGYTF. The CDR3 nucleotides read TGTGCCAGCAGACCCCAGGGGGGGCGAGGAGGCTACACCTTC.